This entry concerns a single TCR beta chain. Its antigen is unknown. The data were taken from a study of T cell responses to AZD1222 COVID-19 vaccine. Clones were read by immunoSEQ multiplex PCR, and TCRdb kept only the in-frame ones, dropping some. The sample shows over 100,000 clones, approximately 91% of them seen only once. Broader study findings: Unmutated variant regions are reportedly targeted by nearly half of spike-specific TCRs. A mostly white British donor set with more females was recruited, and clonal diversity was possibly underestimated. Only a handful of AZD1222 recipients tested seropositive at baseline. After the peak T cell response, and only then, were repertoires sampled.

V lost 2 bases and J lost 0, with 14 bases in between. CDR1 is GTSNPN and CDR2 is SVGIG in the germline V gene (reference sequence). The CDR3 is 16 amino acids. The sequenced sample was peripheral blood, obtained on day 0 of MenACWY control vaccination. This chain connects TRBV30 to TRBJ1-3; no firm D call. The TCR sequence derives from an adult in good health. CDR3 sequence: CAWSSRGTRSGNTIYF. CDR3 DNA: TGTGCCTGGAGTTCCCGAGGCACCCGCTCTGGAAACACCATATATTTT.